This T cell receptor (beta chain) was profiled in a study of shared clonotypes between healthy human individuals. Study-wide context: Donors had three CD4 naive, three CD4 memory, two CD8 naive and one CD8 memory plate apiece.

Worth noting for this clone: Its antigen is as yet unknown.

The repertoire was sequenced with immunoSEQ multiplex PCR; TCRdb's copy has only in-frame clones and lacks some. The sample has about a million clones; approximately 80% are singletons. Deletions cut 2 bases from V and 10 bases from J, with 9 bases between. Germline CDR1 reads MNHEY; CDR2 reads SVGAGI. The CDR3 consists of 12 residues. Findings and limits, study-wide: A handful of donors showed sharing of approximately 5% of naive CD4 clonotypes. Richness estimates generally favored naive over memory subsets. Generation probability values for non-shared clonotypes were lower than those for clonotypes shared by all four donors.

V and J are TRBV6-5 and TRBJ2-1; D not certain. The receptor was isolated from a man aged 18 to 30 in good health. Material: memory CD4+ T cells sorted from blood. Subset reported: CD45RA-negative fraction. In DNA form, the CDR3 reads TGTGCCAGCAGTTACGGGCACCGGGAGCAGTTCTTC. Amino acid sequence: CASSYGHREQFF.